The sequence of this T cell receptor (beta chain) was determined in a study of blood T cell repertoires in COVID-19 (dated by TCRdb to between 2020 and 2021). With respect to the entire study: Collaborator samples came from the United States, Italy and Spain and covered acute and convalescent phases of COVID-19. The material from the prospective study consisted of cDNA or gDNA derived from T cells, B-cell-depleted T cells, or PBMCs. Nearly every sample came with metadata listing a de-identified subject ID, COVID-19 status, age in years and sex. A freely available public database, intended as a resource for researchers studying the immune response to SARS-CoV-2, is where the repertoires were released. Deeply sampled blood TCRbeta repertoires from subjects exposed to, actively infected with, or recovered from COVID-19 were included in the dataset. Samples came from the ongoing ImmuneRACE study (first 160 participants) plus 1,254 subjects from 6 global collaborators. Where available, HLA class I and class II types were obtained from metadata supplied by the sample provider rather than from assay-based typing.

On the study overall, not on this receptor specifically: Clinical and demographic metadata were provided uncurated, with the amount varying by source and participant.

The immunoSEQ Assay, a bias-controlled multiplex PCR, was used to amplify TCRbeta CDR3 regions from genomic DNA. Regarding the original processing steps: Within the assay, amplification of reference gene primers was used to estimate how many nucleated cells each sample contained. To quantify the absolute abundance of each unique TCRbeta CDR3 rearrangement, sequence reads were collapsed and filtered. For each sample, productive Simpson clonality was calculated by taking the square root of Simpson's diversity index across productive rearrangements. Imported from immuneACCESS, the table was reduced by TCRdb to in-frame sequences with V and J called. These copies leave out some clones; in studies compared against another copy, an unresolved V gene accounts for under half, and the cause of the remainder is not known. Clone size and the V and J calls come from that table; the DNA yielded D and trimming. Here the sample has some 73,000 clones; approximately 86% occur a single time. The ten largest account for about 6% of the sample.

One collaborating source in Seattle enrolled patients during active infection and followed them longitudinally through the course of disease. The collaborating institutions used their own protocols to collect whole blood in K2EDTA tubes. For TCRbeta analysis, collaborators shipped samples as frozen whole blood, isolated PBMCs, or DNA extracted from either of those sample types. A distance of 13 bases separates the germline ends of V and J, which lose 7 bases and 4 bases respectively. From the germline V gene, CDR1 is MNHEY and CDR2 is SVGAGI. CDR3 length: 13 amino acids, cysteine to phenylalanine. Left in the record is the CDR3 DNA by itself, 39 bases read in frame from the first base. With regard to this clone: Its antigen remains undetermined. No clone much larger than this one lies a single base away; base qualities are absent.

The receptor comes from a man aged 80 or over with COVID-19, enrolled during active disease. The sequence links TRBV6-5 to TRBJ1-1, with the D gene not confidently named. The sequenced sample consisted of peripheral blood. The CDR3: CASTLTSGTEAFF. Here is the DNA: TGTGCCAGCACCCTTACTTCGGGCACTGAAGCTTTCTTT.